Shown below are 30 T cell receptor beta chains from a single sample sequenced in a study of blood T cell repertoires in COVID-19. Some clones are missing from TCRdb's copy, which holds only in-frame ones; the method was immunoSEQ multiplex PCR. This sample carries a few hundred thousand clones, roughly 80% of them seen once, and the ten largest clones take about 5%. Sequenced material: peripheral blood. The receptors derive from a human donor in a cohort sampled during active COVID-19.

This chain joins TRBV23-1 and TRBJ1-6, with 10 bases aligning to TRBD1. TRBV23-1 is flagged as an ORF with uncertain function. The V segment lost 9 bases and the J segment 7 bases; nucleotides outside the gene matches: 21. This CDR3 is 19 amino acids long. The CDR3 DNA reads TGCGCCAGTAGGATACCGGGACAGGGGACGGGGAGCCACAATTCACCCCTCCACTTT. This sequence encodes CASRIPGQGTGSHNSPLHF.

The genes are TRBV4-3 and TRBJ1-3, with D hard to call. This CDR3 has 17 amino acids. CDR1 and CDR2 (germline): LGHNA, YSLEER. V lost 0 bases and J lost 4, with 16 bases in between. The CDR3 DNA is TGCGCCAGCAGCCAAGATCTTGGCTCCGCGGGGGGAAACACCATATATTTT. This codes for CASSQDLGSAGGNTIYF.

V usage is TRBV3-1 (or the pseudogene TRBV3-2) and J usage is TRBJ1-6; D possibly corresponds to TRBD1 (6 bases). This CDR3 has 13 amino acids. The germline V gene has CDR1 LGHDT and CDR2 YNNKEL (reference sequence). Trimming removed 6 bases from V and 3 bases from J, with 6 bases in between. The CDR3 here is CASRGHYNSPLHF. In DNA form, the CDR3 reads TGTGCCAGCAGGGGACACTATAATTCACCCCTCCACTTT.

The gene calls are TRBV20-1 and TRBJ1-1, with TRBD1 identical over 7 bases. In germline, CDR1 is DFQATT, CDR2 SNEGSKA (reference sequence). Trimming at V came to 3 bases and at J to 0 bases, leaving 4 bases not matched to a gene. The CDR3 totals 14 residues. CDR3 DNA: TGCAGTGCTAGTAGGGGACAGCTGAACACTGAAGCTTTCTTT. Its translation is CSASRGQLNTEAFF.

V is TRBV19 and J is TRBJ1-1; D uncertain. V was cut by 3 bases and J by 4 bases, with 9 bases left in between. The CDR3 is 13 amino acids. Germline values: CDR1 LNHDA, CDR2 SQIVND (reference sequence). The CDR3 is CASSMSRSTEAFF. For the CDR3, the DNA is TGTGCCAGTAGTATGTCCAGGTCCACTGAAGCTTTCTTT.

The genes are TRBV2 and TRBJ1-1; D unclear. The CDR3 totals 13 residues. Germline lookup yields CDR1 SNHLY and CDR2 FYNNEI. Trimming took off 2 bases at V and 5 bases at J, with 9 bases between the two ends. CDR3 nucleotides: TGTGCCAGCAGTGAATCCCTGCGGACTGAAGCTTTCTTT. This sequence encodes CASSESLRTEAFF.

This chain connects TRBV28 to TRBJ1-5; weak D call: TRBD1 (5 bases). Looked up from germline, CDR1 is MDHEN and CDR2 is SYDVKM. V was pared by 3 bases and J by 4 bases, with 16 bases between. This CDR3 is built from 16 residues. The CDR3 nucleotides are TGTGCCAGCAGTTTTATGGGGGGGAGGTCTAATCAGCCCCAGCATTTT. This sequence encodes CASSFMGGRSNQPQHF. Full variable domain (outside the CDR3, taken from reference TRBV28 and TRBJ1-5): DVKVTQSSRYLVKRTGEKVFLECVQDMDHENMFWYRQDPGLGLRLIYFSYDVKMKEKGDIPEGYSVSREKKERFSLILESASTNQTSMYLCASSFMGGRSNQPQHFGDGTRLSIL.

This chain connects TRBV9 to TRBJ1-6, with TRBD1 matching 9 bases. Germline V gene sequence: CDR1 SGDLS, CDR2 YYNGEE. The CDR3 totals 16 residues. Trimming removed 1 base from V and 5 bases from J; junction bases left unmatched: 4. CDR3 DNA: TGTGCCAGCAGCGTAAGGGACAGGGCCAATAATTCACCCCTCCACTTT. Amino acid sequence: CASSVRDRANNSPLHF.

This chain uses TRBV30 with TRBJ1-5; the D is unclear. This CDR3 comprises 13 residues. From germline, CDR1 is GTSNPN and CDR2 SVGIG (reference sequence). Trimming stripped 0 bases from V and 11 bases from J, with 14 bases between. For the CDR3, the DNA is TGTGCCTGGAGTGTAGGACTCCGTGAGTCCCAGCATTTT. It encodes CAWSVGLRESQHF.

V and J are TRBV9 and TRBJ2-7, with D possibly TRBD1 on 6 matching bases. Germline V CDR1 and CDR2: SGDLS, YYNGEE. The CDR3 sequence is 17 residues long. V lost 0 bases and J lost 0, with 16 bases in between. The DNA of the CDR3 is TGTGCCAGCAGCGTAGGGGGTCAGGGGCCCTTCTCCTACGAGCAGTACTTC. It is translated as CASSVGGQGPFSYEQYF.

This rearrangement joins TRBV6-5 to TRBJ2-7, with D unclear. Trimming shortened V by 1 base and J by 2 bases, and 9 bases separated the two germline ends. Germline V gene sequence: CDR1 MNHEY, CDR2 SVGAGI. This CDR3 contains 14 residues. The CDR3 nucleotides are TGTGCCAGCAGTTACTACGCTAATACCTACGAGCAGTACTTC. Protein: CASSYYANTYEQYF.

The V and J genes are TRBV28 and TRBJ1-1; 7 nucleotides line up with TRBD1. V was clipped by 4 bases and J by 4 bases; unmatched bases: 6. Germline CDR1 and CDR2: MDHEN and SYDVKM. The CDR3 runs 14 residues. DNA for the CDR3: TGTGCCAGCAGTTCCTATCAGGGGGTCACTGAAGCTTTCTTT. Protein: CASSSYQGVTEAFF.

This chain joins TRBV7-2 and TRBJ1-5; 9 bases map to TRBD1. Germline lookup yields CDR1 SGHTA and CDR2 FQGNSA. There are 15 residues in the CDR3. J lost 7 bases, V lost 5 bases, and 9 bases had no gene match. The CDR3 sequence: CASSPGQGLGQPQHF. The CDR3 nucleotides read TGTGCCAGCAGCCCGGGACAGGGATTAGGACAGCCCCAGCATTTT. Filled out from reference TRBV7-2 and TRBJ1-5, the complete variable domain reads GAGVSQSPSNKVTEKGKDVELRCDPISGHTALYWYRQSLGQGLEFLIYFQGNSAPDKSGLPSDRFSAERTGGSVSTLTIQRTQQEDSAVYLCASSPGQGLGQPQHFGDGTRLSIL.

This clone is a singleton in its sample. The chain couples TRBV9 to TRBJ2-7; the D is unclear. V lost 3 bases and J 1 base, leaving 5 bases between the germline ends. Germline V CDR1 and CDR2: SGDLS, YYNGEE. The CDR3 sequence is 12 residues long. CDR3 protein: CASSAGSYEQYF. CDR3 in DNA: TGTGCCAGCAGCGCAGGTTCCTACGAGCAGTACTTC.

This clone was counted only a few times. The CDR3 loop is CASSQDPSNTEAFF. The CDR3 region has the DNA TGTGCCAGCAGCCAAGATCCCTCGAACACTGAAGCTTTCTTT. The chain carries TRBV3-1 (or the pseudogene TRBV3-2) and TRBJ1-1; no clear D gene. The CDR3 totals 14 residues. Germline V gene data show CDR1 as LGHDT and CDR2 as YNNKEL (reference sequence). The ends were cut back, 0 bases at V and 1 base at J, with 6 bases in the middle.

This clone occurred a few times. V usage is TRBV5-4 and J usage is TRBJ1-2; 10 bases agree with TRBD1. This CDR3 spans 17 amino acids. Per germline, CDR1 SGHNT and CDR2 YYREEE (reference sequence). With 4 bases clipped from V and 3 bases from J, the junction kept 12 bases outside the gene matches. In DNA, the CDR3 is TGTGCCAGCAGCACCGTCCCGGGACAGGGGTCGGACTATGGCTACACCTTC. Protein product: CASSTVPGQGSDYGYTF.

This clone was observed a handful of times. The rearrangement links TRBV4-3 to TRBJ2-7; 11 nucleotides agree with TRBD1. This CDR3 spans 15 amino acids. Trimming at V came to 1 base and at J to 4 bases, leaving 3 bases not matched to a gene. Germline CDR1 and CDR2: LGHNA and YSLEER. This chain's CDR3 is CASSQGGTGGYEQYF. The CDR3 bases are TGCGCCAGCAGCCAAGGTGGGACAGGGGGTTACGAGCAGTACTTC.

The V call is TRBV24-1, the J call TRBJ1-4; D may be TRBD1 (6 bases). V dropped 5 bases and J dropped 3 bases, with 12 bases sitting between them. Germline loops: CDR1 KGHDR, CDR2 SFDVKD. The length of the CDR3 is 15 residues. The CDR3 loop is CATSVHEGANEKLFF. For the CDR3, the DNA is TGTGCCACCAGTGTCCACGAGGGGGCTAATGAAAAACTGTTTTTT.

V gene TRBV5-5 combines with J gene TRBJ1-2; TRBD1 matches 8 bases. Germline V CDR1 and CDR2: SGHKS, YYEKEE (reference sequence). CDR3 length: 13 residues. With V trimmed by 3 bases and J by 8 bases, 6 bases remained unmatched. This CDR3 reads CASSSQGASGYTF. For the CDR3, the DNA is TGTGCCAGCAGCTCGCAGGGGGCGAGCGGCTACACCTTC.

CDR3 nucleotide sequence: TGTGCCAGCAGCGAGAAACAGGGAACTCTGTCCTCCTACGAGCAGTACTTC. It specifies CASSEKQGTLSSYEQYF. The rearrangement links TRBV13 to TRBJ2-7; D perhaps matches TRBD1 (6 bases). The V and J ends lost 5 bases and 0 bases respectively, with 20 bases between them. Germline lookup yields CDR1 PRHDT and CDR2 FYEKMQ (reference sequence). The length of the CDR3 is 17 residues.

This clone was seen more than once but under ten times. V and J are TRBV6-5 and TRBJ1-2; 7 nucleotides agree with TRBD1. Per the germline V gene, CDR1 is MNHEY and CDR2 is SVGAGI. The CDR3 covers 13 residues. The J segment lost 2 bases and the V segment lost 10 bases, leaving 7 bases of the junction unmatched. The CDR3 loop is CATLQQGNYGYTF. The CDR3 DNA follows: TGTGCCACGTTACAACAGGGGAACTATGGCTACACCTTC.

The chain employs TRBV5-5 and TRBJ2-7; 15 bases line up with TRBD2. CDR1 and CDR2 (germline): SGHKS, YYEKEE (reference sequence). Trimming removed 4 bases from V and 0 bases from J; junction bases left unmatched: 5. The CDR3 is 17 residues long. CDR3 nucleotide sequence: TGTGCCAGCAGCCCGGGACTAGCGGGAGGACTCTCCTACGAGCAGTACTTC. This encodes CASSPGLAGGLSYEQYF.

This rearrangement joins TRBV18 to TRBJ2-7, with TRBD1 identical over 11 bases. The CDR3 is 14 amino acids. Trimming took 1 base from V and 5 from J; bases not matched to a gene: 1. CDR1 and CDR2 from the germline V gene are KGHSH and LQKENI. The CDR3 region is CASSPRDRGNEQYF. The CDR3 nucleotides are TGTGCCAGCTCACCACGGGACAGGGGGAACGAGCAGTACTTC.

The V and J genes are TRBV10-3 and TRBJ1-1, with 10 nucleotides matching TRBD1. The CDR3 consists of 14 residues. The ends lost 4 bases at V and 5 bases at J; junction bases unmatched: 4. Looked up from germline, CDR1 is ENHRY and CDR2 is SYGVKD. CDR3 protein: CAISGGDRGTEAFF. In DNA, the CDR3 is TGTGCCATCAGTGGGGGGGACAGGGGAACTGAAGCTTTCTTT.

This rearrangement joins TRBV29-1 to TRBJ2-7; weak D call: TRBD2 (6 bases). Trimming cost V 6 bases and J 0 bases, with 15 bases left between them. Germline V gives CDR1 SQVTM, CDR2 ANQGSEA. The CDR3 is made up of 14 amino acids. The CDR3 here is CSVARDWSSYEQYF. Here the CDR3 DNA reads TGCAGCGTCGCCCGGGACTGGAGCTCCTACGAGCAGTACTTC.

This clone has more than one count but fewer than ten. The rearrangement joins TRBV5-5 to TRBJ2-5, with D unresolved. Germline V gives CDR1 SGHKS, CDR2 YYEKEE (reference sequence). The CDR3 spans 13 residues. Trimming took off 5 bases at V and 0 bases at J, with 8 bases between the two ends. As DNA, the CDR3 is TGTGCCAGCAGGAGTCGGTACCAAGAGACCCAGTACTTC. Protein product: CASRSRYQETQYF.

This rearrangement joins TRBV7-9 to TRBJ2-3, with D maybe TRBD1 (5 bases). V was shortened by 2 bases and J by 2 bases, with 11 bases between the two germline ends. The CDR3 extends over 15 amino acids. The germline V gene has CDR1 SEHNR and CDR2 FQNEAQ (reference sequence). The CDR3 sequence is CASSLMAGPTDTQYF. As DNA, the CDR3 is TGTGCCAGCAGCTTAATGGCAGGGCCCACAGATACGCAGTATTTT.

The rearrangement joins TRBV3-1 (or the pseudogene TRBV3-2) to TRBJ2-1; 14 bases fit TRBD2. J gave up 6 bases and V 4 bases, and 14 bases lay outside the gene matches. From germline, CDR1 is LGHDT and CDR2 YNNKEL (reference sequence). The CDR3 runs 19 residues. The CDR3 DNA reads TGTGCCAGCAGCCGGACTAGCGGGAGGCGAATAACCCTTTGCAATGAGCAGTTCTTC. The encoded protein is CASSRTSGRRITLCNEQFF.

A single count supports this clone. Here the CDR3 reads CASSFRGEGGNEQFF. The CDR3 nucleotides read TGTGCCAGCAGTTTTCGCGGGGAGGGGGGGAATGAGCAGTTCTTC. The gene calls are TRBV27 and TRBJ2-1, with D possibly matching TRBD2 (7 bases). Germline CDR1 and CDR2: MNHEY and SMNVEV (reference sequence). The CDR3 runs to 15 residues. Trimming shortened V by 3 bases and J by 7 bases, and 16 bases separated the two germline ends.

This chain uses TRBV30 with TRBJ1-2; D may be TRBD1 (6 bases). The CDR3 loop spans 13 amino acids. V lost 2 bases and J lost 8, with 15 bases in between. The germline V gene has CDR1 GTSNPN and CDR2 SVGIG (reference sequence). As DNA, the CDR3 is TGTGCCTGGAGTCTACCCAGGGGATGGGGCTACACCTTC. This translates into CAWSLPRGWGYTF.